This T cell receptor beta chain originates from a study of patients and donors after allogeneic stem cell transplantation. TCRdb independently ran MiXCR on the RT-PCR reads; one entry per CDR3 protein. The sample holds 920,000 or so distinct CDR3 sequences, over 15% seen once. Germline loops: CDR1 LGHDT, CDR2 YNNKEL (reference sequence). The junction had 13 bases not matched to a gene; V was cut back by 1 base and J by 10 bases. The CDR3 length is 17 residues. This chain links TRBV3-1 with TRBJ2-1; 10 positions agree with TRBD2. The sequencing input was blood, either unsorted or a sorted T cell fraction (not recorded which). The origin of this receptor is a human donor who was either an allogeneic HSCT recipient or a stem cell or donor lymphocyte infusion donor (not recorded which). It is not recorded whose cells these are; they may come from a transplant donor. CDR3 sequence: CASSQGSSGGALWEQFF. CDR3 coding DNA: TGTGCCAGCAGCCAAGGGAGCAGCGGGGGGGCCCTTTGGGAGCAGTTCTTC.